This paragraph covers one TCR beta chain sequence. Its antigen is not known. The data belong to a study of CD8 T cells in ankylosing spondylitis. TCRdb reanalysed the 5' RACE reads using MiXCR and keeps one entry per CDR3 protein. The sample includes 300,000 to 400,000 distinct CDR3 sequences, more than 20% seen only once; the top ten take roughly a sixth. Study findings and constraints: There was reportedly significant enrichment of clones that were disease-linked in matched ankylosing spondylitis synovial fluid. Made up of about eight highly homologous variants, a TCR beta motif appeared characteristic of ankylosing spondylitis blood.

Germline V gives CDR1 MNHEY, CDR2 SVGEGT. The V end lost 6 bases, the J end lost 6 bases, and 28 bases lay between the germline ends. The CDR3 is 18 residues long. The sample comprised blood, either unsorted or a sorted T cell fraction (not recorded which). The receptor was derived from a male donor with ankylosing spondylitis. This chain uses TRBV6-2 or TRBV6-3 with TRBJ2-3, with D uncertain. CDR3 loop: CASSLPPEPHYGADTQYF. The CDR3 DNA reads TGTGCCAGCAGCCTCCCACCGGAGCCCCACTACGGCGCTGATACGCAGTATTTT.